This TCR beta chain derives from a study of CD8+ T cells in alopecia areata. Study context: The protocol delivered tofacitinib for 6 to 18 months, then withdrew it for 6 months.

RNA was extracted and reverse transcribed into cDNA as the sequencing template. Measured with immunoSEQ multiplex PCR; TCRdb has only the in-frame clones, and not every one. The table has about 180,000 clones, 40% to 55% seen once. This CDR3 is 12 amino acids long. V lost 2 bases, J lost 3 bases, and 4 bases lay in between. Germline values: CDR1 SEHNR, CDR2 FQNEAQ (reference sequence). In this sample, this clone turned up many times. No antigen is known for it. The study's findings and limits: Relative to normal scalp, lesional scalp, especially alopecia totalis/universalis, showed higher clonality.

Regarding treatment: oral pan-JAK inhibitor, 5-10 mg twice daily. Material: CD8+ T cells sorted from blood, obtained at approximately week 51, from a patient treated with tofacitinib. The receptor was derived from a human donor with alopecia areata. The V call is TRBV7-9, the J call TRBJ1-1; D remains ambiguous. The DNA of the CDR3 is TGTGCCAGCAGCTTACAGTACACTGAAGCTTTCTTT. It is translated as CASSLQYTEAFF.